The 2 T cell receptor beta chains below come from one sample, sequenced in a study of shared clonotypes between healthy human individuals (dated by TCRdb to 2020 to 2021). To prepare the library, the immunoSEQ multiplex PCR assay was applied. TCRdb mirrors the immuneACCESS table, restricted to in-frame sequences. Some clones are absent from its copies; in checked studies, under half trace to an unresolved V gene, and the reason for the others is unknown. The sample records about 2.3 million clones, approximately 95% of which are singletons. Under 0.45% of the sample belongs to the ten largest clones. Material for sequencing was naive CD4+ T cells from PBMCs. Taken with the paper, the label for cell subset or site translates to: CD45RA+ positively selected. The receptors were gathered from a man aged 18 to 29 in good health. Some clones in this sample may be carry-over from other donors' samples.

The genes are TRBV18 and TRBJ2-3; D gene uncertain. V was cut by 2 bases and J by 0 bases, with 9 bases left in between. The CDR3 is 15 residues long. Germline values: CDR1 KGHSH, CDR2 LQKENI. The CDR3 DNA sequence: TGTGCCAGCTCACCAGCCGCTGGGAGCACAGATACGCAGTATTTT. Its translation: CASSPAAGSTDTQYF.

The CDR3 is CASSSVQGYAEQFF. In DNA form, the CDR3 reads TGTGCCAGCAGCTCGGTCCAGGGTTATGCTGAGCAGTTCTTC. The genes are TRBV11-2 and TRBJ2-1; D is possibly TRBD1 (5 bases). Looked up from germline, CDR1 is SGHAT and CDR2 is FQNNGV. This CDR3 contains 14 residues. Trimming cost V 4 bases and J 9 bases, with 16 bases left between them.